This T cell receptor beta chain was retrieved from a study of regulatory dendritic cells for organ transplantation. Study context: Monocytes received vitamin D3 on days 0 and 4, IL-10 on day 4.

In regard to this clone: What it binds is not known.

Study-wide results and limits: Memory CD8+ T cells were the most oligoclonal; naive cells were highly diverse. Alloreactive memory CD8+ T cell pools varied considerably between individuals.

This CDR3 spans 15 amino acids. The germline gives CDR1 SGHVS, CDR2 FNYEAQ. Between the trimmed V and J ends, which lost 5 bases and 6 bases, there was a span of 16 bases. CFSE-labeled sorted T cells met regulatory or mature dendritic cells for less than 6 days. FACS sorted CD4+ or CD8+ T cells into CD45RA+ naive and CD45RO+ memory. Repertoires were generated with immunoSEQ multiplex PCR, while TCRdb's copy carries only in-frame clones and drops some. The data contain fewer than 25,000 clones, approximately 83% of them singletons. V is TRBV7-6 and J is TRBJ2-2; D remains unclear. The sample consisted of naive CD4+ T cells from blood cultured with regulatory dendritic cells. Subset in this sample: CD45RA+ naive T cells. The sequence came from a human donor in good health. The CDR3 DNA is TGTGCCAGCAGCCCGACCCCAAATCGGGCCGGGGAGCTGTTTTTT. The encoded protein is CASSPTPNRAGELFF.